A selection of T cell receptor beta chains follows, all from one sample in a study of vaccination effects on CD4 cells after COVID-19. These receptors' targets are unknown. Using immunoSEQ multiplex PCR, the repertoire was profiled, and TCRdb retains in-frame clones only, with some absent. The table records 20,000 to 30,000 clones, about 70% of them present only once. The sample was CD4+ T cells from PBMCs cultured with SARS-CoV-2 spike peptides, taken after COVID-19 vaccination. These receptors came from a human donor who received a COVID-19 vaccine. CDR3s include the opening cysteine and the closing phenylalanine or tryptophan. D genes are given only for firm matches. The size entry is marked missing in some rows and otherwise reads once, few, many or a size class.

J | length | V | size | D | DNA | CDR3
TRBJ1-2 | 15 | TRBV6-5 | NA | TRBD1 | TGTGCCAGCAGCGGCGGACAGGGTCTTGGCTATGGCTACACCTTC | CASSGGQGLGYGYTF
TRBJ2-3 | 18 | TRBV4-2 | NA | TRBD2 | TGTGCCAGCAGCCGCATCGGACTAGCGGCCACTAGCACAGATACGCAGTATTTT | CASSRIGLAATSTDTQYF
TRBJ1-4 | 14 | TRBV6-5 | NA | NA | TGTGCCAGCATCGCGGGGGGCACTAATGAAAAACTGTTTTTT | CASIAGGTNEKLFF
TRBJ2-1 | 13 | TRBV6-5 | NA | NA | TGTGCCAGCAATGGTGGCGTTTACAATGAGCAGTTCTTC | CASNGGVYNEQFF
TRBJ2-3 | 15 | TRBV3-1/TRBV3-2 | NA | NA | TGTGCCAGCAGCCCCCTCCGACTCGCGGGAGATACGCAGTATTTT | CASSPLRLAGDTQYF
TRBJ1-1 | 12 | TRBV24-1 | NA | NA | TGTGCCACTCGTAACAGGGCCGGTGAAGCTTTCTTT | CATRNRAGEAFF
TRBJ2-4 | 18 | TRBV5-5 | NA | NA | TGTGCCAGCAGCCCGGGGCTAGAGGCCATTTTGACCAAAAACATTCAGTACTTC | CASSPGLEAILTKNIQYF
TRBJ2-7 | 19 | TRBV11-2 | NA | TRBD1 | TGTGCCAGCAGCTTAGTTTCTACAGGGGGTATAGGAATTTCCTACGAGCAGTACTTC | CASSLVSTGGIGISYEQYF
TRBJ2-1 | 15 | TRBV1 | NA | NA | TGCACCATTCGACTAGCGGGAGTAGGCTACAATGAGCAGTTCTTC | CTIRLAGVGYNEQFF
TRBJ2-3 | 14 | TRBV6-4 | NA | NA | TGTGCCAGCAGTGTGGGGTTTGGCACAGATACGCAGTATTTT | CASSVGFGTDTQYF
TRBJ1-1 | 14 | TRBV6-5 | few | TRBD1 | TGTGCCAGCAATGTACAGGGGACACACACTGAAGCTTTCTTT | CASNVQGTHTEAFF
TRBJ2-7 | 13 | TRBV5-1 | NA | NA | TGCGCCAGCAGCTTGGGGCAGGGGGGAGAGCAGTACTTC | CASSLGQGGEQYF
TRBJ2-5 | 15 | TRBV29-1 | once | TRBD1 | TGCAGCGTTCCCGAAAAGGGGGACAGGAAGGCCTCGCAGTACTTC | CSVPEKGDRKASQYF
TRBJ1-6 | 16 | TRBV2 | NA | NA | TGTGCCAGCAGTCCGGACGGCGTCTCCCTAGGGGGGGCCCTCCACTTT | CASSPDGVSLGGALHF
TRBJ2-7 | 15 | TRBV6-5 | NA | NA | TGTGCCAGCAGTTACTCTTCGCAGGTCGCCTACGAGCAGTACTTC | CASSYSSQVAYEQYF
TRBJ2-3 | 15 | TRBV7-9 | few | TRBD2 | TGTGCCAGCAGCCCGGGACTAGAAAACACAGATACGCAGTATTTT | CASSPGLENTDTQYF
TRBJ2-5 | 21 | TRBV4-1 | few | TRBD2 | TGCGCCAGCAGTACCATATCCCGGCCCAGTCTAGCGGGGGGACCACAAGAGACCCAGTACTTC | CASSTISRPSLAGGPQETQYF
TRBJ1-1 | 17 | TRBV16 | once | TRBD1 | TGTGCCAGCAGCCAATTAGGACAGGGTAGGGTAAACACTGAAGCTTTCTTT | CASSQLGQGRVNTEAFF
TRBJ2-1 | 15 | TRBV2 | NA | TRBD1 | TGTGCCAGCAGGCTTGACAGGGGGTCCTACAATGAGCAGTTCTTC | CASRLDRGSYNEQFF
TRBJ2-1 | 16 | TRBV19 | NA | TRBD1 | TGTGCCAGTAGTATACTCCTCGGACAGGGGGGCAATGAGCAGTTCTTC | CASSILLGQGGNEQFF
TRBJ1-4 | 14 | TRBV5-1 | NA | NA | TGCGCCAGCAGCTTGGTAGCAACTAATGAAAAACTGTTTTTT | CASSLVATNEKLFF
TRBJ1-6 | 15 | TRBV10-2 | medium-sized | NA | TGCGCCAGCACTGAGGGGGACTCCTATAATTCACCCCTCCACTTT | CASTEGDSYNSPLHF
TRBJ2-1 | 15 | TRBV10-3 | few | TRBD2 | TGTGCCATCAGTGCCGCAGCGGGAGCGATCAATGAGCAGTTCTTC | CAISAAAGAINEQFF
TRBJ2-1 | 14 | TRBV24-1 | NA | NA | TGTGCCACCAGTGCCGATAAACTCTACAATGAGCAGTTCTTC | CATSADKLYNEQFF